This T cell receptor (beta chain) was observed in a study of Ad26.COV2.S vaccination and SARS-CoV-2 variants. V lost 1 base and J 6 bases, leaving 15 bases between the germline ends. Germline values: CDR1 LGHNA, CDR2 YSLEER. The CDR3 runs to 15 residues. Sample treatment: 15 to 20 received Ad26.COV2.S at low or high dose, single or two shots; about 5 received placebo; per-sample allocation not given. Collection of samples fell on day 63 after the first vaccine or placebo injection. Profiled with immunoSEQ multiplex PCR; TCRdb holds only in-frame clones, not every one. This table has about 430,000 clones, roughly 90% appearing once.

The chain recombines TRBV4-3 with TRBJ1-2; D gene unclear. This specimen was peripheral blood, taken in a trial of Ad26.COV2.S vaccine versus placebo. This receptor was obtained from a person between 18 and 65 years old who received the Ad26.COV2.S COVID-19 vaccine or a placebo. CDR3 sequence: CASSQAPEEGDGYTF. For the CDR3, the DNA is TGCGCCAGCAGCCAAGCGCCGGAGGAGGGCGATGGCTACACCTTC.